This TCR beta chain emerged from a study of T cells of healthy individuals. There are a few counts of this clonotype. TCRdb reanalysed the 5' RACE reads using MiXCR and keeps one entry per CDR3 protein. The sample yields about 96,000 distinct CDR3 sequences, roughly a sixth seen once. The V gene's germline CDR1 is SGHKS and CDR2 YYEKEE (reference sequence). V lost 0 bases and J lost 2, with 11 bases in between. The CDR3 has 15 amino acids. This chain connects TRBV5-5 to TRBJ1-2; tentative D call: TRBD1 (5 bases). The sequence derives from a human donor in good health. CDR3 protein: CASSLAYQGNYGYTF. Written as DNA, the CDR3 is TGTGCCAGCAGCTTGGCTTATCAGGGCAACTATGGCTACACCTTC.